Listed below are T cell receptor beta chains from one sample, sequenced in a study of T cells in Graves' hyperthyroidism and ophthalmopathy. From the multiplex PCR reads, TCRdb called clonotypes with MiXCR, one entry per CDR3 protein. The table records almost 350,000 distinct CDR3 sequences, over 15% of them present only once. The specimen sequenced was blood. Receptors were obtained from a woman between 35 and 50 years old with Graves' ophthalmopathy. Both conserved end residues are part of each CDR3. Each record gives: D gene, clone size, V gene, J gene, CDR3 protein, CDR3 DNA. D genes are given only for firm matches. For some rows the clone size is stated as once, few or many, or as a class when expanded; others skip it.

d_call: NA
clone_size: many
v_call: TRBV5-1
j_call: TRBJ1-1
cdr3_aa: CASSLDFLYEAFF
cdr3_nt: TGCGCCAGCAGCTTGGATTTCCTCTACGAAGCTTTCTTT

d_call: NA
clone_size: many
v_call: TRBV15
j_call: TRBJ1-5
cdr3_aa: CATSRTRGNQPQHF
cdr3_nt: TGTGCCACCAGCAGGACAAGGGGGAATCAGCCCCAGCATTTT

d_call: NA
clone_size: many
v_call: TRBV12-3/TRBV12-4
j_call: TRBJ1-3
cdr3_aa: CASSFESGSGNTIYF
cdr3_nt: TGTGCCAGCAGTTTCGAGTCCGGGTCTGGAAACACCATATATTTT

d_call: TRBD1
clone_size: many
v_call: TRBV7-8
j_call: TRBJ2-5
cdr3_aa: CASSYNRGTETQYF
cdr3_nt: TGTGCCAGCAGTTACAACAGGGGGACGGAGACCCAGTACTTC

d_call: NA
clone_size: many
v_call: TRBV7-9
j_call: TRBJ2-7
cdr3_aa: CASSYPLKPYEQYF
cdr3_nt: TGTGCCAGCAGCTACCCGCTTAAACCCTACGAGCAGTACTTC

d_call: TRBD2
clone_size: NA
v_call: TRBV7-2
j_call: TRBJ2-7
cdr3_aa: CASSPGGDGTYEQYF
cdr3_nt: TGTGCCAGCAGCCCGGGGGGGGACGGAACCTACGAGCAGTACTTC

d_call: NA
clone_size: many
v_call: TRBV29-1
j_call: TRBJ2-5
cdr3_aa: CSVDVSQETQYF
cdr3_nt: TGCAGCGTTGATGTCAGCCAGGAGACCCAGTACTTC

d_call: NA
clone_size: many
v_call: TRBV27
j_call: TRBJ2-5
cdr3_aa: CASSFRGTQYF
cdr3_nt: TGTGCCAGCAGTTTTAGGGGGACCCAGTACTTC

d_call: NA
clone_size: many
v_call: TRBV6-5
j_call: TRBJ2-5
cdr3_aa: CASSYAWQAQETQYF
cdr3_nt: TGTGCCAGCAGTTACGCTTGGCAGGCCCAAGAGACCCAGTACTTC

d_call: NA
clone_size: NA
v_call: TRBV6-1
j_call: TRBJ1-1
cdr3_aa: CASRVTRDTEAFF
cdr3_nt: TGTGCCAGCAGGGTGACCCGAGACACTGAAGCTTTCTTT

d_call: TRBD1
clone_size: many
v_call: TRBV30
j_call: TRBJ2-4
cdr3_aa: CAYRTGENIQYF
cdr3_nt: TGTGCCTACCGAACAGGGGAAAACATTCAGTACTTC

d_call: NA
clone_size: many
v_call: TRBV30
j_call: TRBJ1-1
cdr3_aa: CAWSVRPNTEAFF
cdr3_nt: TGTGCCTGGAGTGTGAGGCCGAACACTGAAGCTTTCTTT